The text below deals with one T cell receptor beta chain. Its cognate antigen is unknown. This CDR3 comprises 14 residues. This sample is drawn from a study of T-cell memory formation after mild COVID-19. TCRdb called the 5' RACE reads again in MiXCR, with one record for every CDR3 protein. The sample records roughly 280,000 distinct CDR3 sequences, under 8.5% being singletons. Whole-study findings and limits: Pre-infection memory held some responding clones, suggesting pre-existing cross-reactive T cells responded.

The specimen was PBMCs or a T cell subset sorted from them (not recorded which). The genes are TRBV12-3 or TRBV12-4 and TRBJ2-3, with 9 nucleotides matching TRBD2. The receptor's source is a man aged 18 to 29 who had mild COVID-19 (a few samples of this study predate the infection). Cell type and time point are not known. The CDR3 DNA reads as TGTGGGGAGAGTAGCGGGGGCCCAGGTGATACGCAGTATTTT. This sequence encodes CGESSGGPGDTQYF.